This T cell receptor (beta chain) was recorded in a study of T cells in Graves' hyperthyroidism and ophthalmopathy. Study findings and constraints: Blood also contained most expanded thyroid clonotypes above 0.001. In the analysis, a 13 V-J model separated ophthalmopathy from stable hyperthyroidism.

RNA transcripts provided the source from which TCR beta CDR3 regions were amplified. HTBI primers were used for first-round RT-PCR of the TCR CDR3. Each CDR3 protein is one row after TCRdb ran MiXCR on the multiplex PCR reads. The sample lists approximately 420,000 distinct CDR3 sequences, roughly an eighth occurring once. On this clonotype itself: Antigen: not known.

Exclusion criteria comprised uncontrolled infection, other autoimmune disease, pregnancy or lactation. Sequencing was done on a sample of blood. The clonotype was recovered from a woman aged 18-29 years with Graves' hyperthyroidism.

The CDR3 is CASSVDSGSSNEQFF. CDR3 coding DNA: TGTGCCAGCAGCGTAGATAGCGGGAGTAGCAATGAGCAGTTCTTC. The V call is TRBV9, the J call TRBJ2-1; 9 bases line up with TRBD2. The CDR3 runs to 15 residues. After removal of 0 bases from V and 6 bases from J, the junction contained 4 bases not matched to a gene. Germline CDR1 is SGDLS and CDR2 is YYNGEE.